This T cell receptor (beta chain) emerged from a study of blood T cell repertoires in COVID-19. The germline V gene encodes CDR1 MNHEY and CDR2 SVGAGI. This CDR3 contains 13 residues. V lost 10 bases and J lost 4; bases outside the gene matches: 6. Either two negative PCRs, clearance, or symptom resolution qualified Cohort 3 donors as recovered. Method: immunoSEQ multiplex PCR; TCRdb's copy keeps in-frame clones and lacks some. The sample consists of over 200,000 clones, approximately 84% of them appearing once. Sequencing was carried out using PBMCs or T cells enriched from blood (not recorded which). The sequence was obtained from a young man who had recovered from COVID-19. The genes are TRBV6-5 and TRBJ1-5, with TRBD1 matching 8 bases. The CDR3 region is CATHRQGNQPQHF. Here the CDR3 DNA reads TGTGCCACCCACCGACAGGGGAATCAGCCCCAGCATTTT.